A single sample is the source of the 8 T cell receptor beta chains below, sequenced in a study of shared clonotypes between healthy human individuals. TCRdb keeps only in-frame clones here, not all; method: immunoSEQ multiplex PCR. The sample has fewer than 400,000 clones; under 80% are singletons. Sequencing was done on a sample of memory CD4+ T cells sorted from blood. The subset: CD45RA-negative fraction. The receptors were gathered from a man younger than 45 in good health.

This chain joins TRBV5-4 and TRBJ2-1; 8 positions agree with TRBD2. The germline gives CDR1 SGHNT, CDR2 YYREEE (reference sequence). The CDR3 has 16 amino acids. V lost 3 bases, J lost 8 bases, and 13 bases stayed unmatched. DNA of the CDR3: TGTGCCAGCAGCTCGGGGGGGGTAGCCCTCAGCTATGAGCAGTTCTTC. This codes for CASSSGGVALSYEQFF.

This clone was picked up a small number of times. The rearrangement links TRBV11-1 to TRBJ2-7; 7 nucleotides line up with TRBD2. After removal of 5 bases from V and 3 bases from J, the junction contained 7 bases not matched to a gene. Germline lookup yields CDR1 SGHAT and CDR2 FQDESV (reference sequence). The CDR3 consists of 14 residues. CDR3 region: CASSPTREDYEQYF. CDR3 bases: TGTGCCAGCAGCCCCACCCGGGAGGACTACGAGCAGTACTTC.

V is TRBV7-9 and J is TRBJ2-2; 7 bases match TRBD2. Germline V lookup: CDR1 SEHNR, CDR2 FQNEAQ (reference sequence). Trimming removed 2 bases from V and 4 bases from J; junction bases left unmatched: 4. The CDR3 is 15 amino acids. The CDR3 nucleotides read TGTGCCAGCAGCTTACGCGGGAGTGTCACCGGGGAGCTGTTTTTT. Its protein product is CASSLRGSVTGELFF.

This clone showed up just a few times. The CDR3 reads CASSLDGVSGANVLTF. The CDR3 nucleotides read TGTGCCAGCAGCTTGGATGGGGTCTCTGGGGCCAACGTCCTGACTTTC. This chain links TRBV5-4 with TRBJ2-6; D unclear. In germline, CDR1 is SGHNT, CDR2 YYREEE (reference sequence). V was pared by 0 bases and J by 0 bases, with 7 bases between. This CDR3 is 16 amino acids long. Full variable domain (remainder filled in from reference TRBV5-4 and TRBJ2-6): ETGVTQSPTHLIKTRGQQVTLRCSSQSGHNTVSWYQQALGQGPQFIFQYYREEENGRGNFPPRFSGLQFPNYSSELNVNALELDDSALYLCASSLDGVSGANVLTFGAGSRLTVL.

CDR3 nucleotides: TGTGCCTGGAGTGTTGCGGGACAGGTTAACTATGGCTACACCTTC. Protein: CAWSVAGQVNYGYTF. The chain is built from TRBV30 and TRBJ1-2; 8 nucleotides match TRBD1. Germline loops: CDR1 GTSNPN, CDR2 SVGIG (reference sequence). J gave up 1 base and V 0 bases, and 4 bases lay outside the gene matches. The CDR3 extends over 15 amino acids. Full variable domain (outside the CDR3, taken from reference TRBV30 and TRBJ1-2): SQTIHQWPATLVQPVGSPLSLECTVEGTSNPNLYWYRQAAGRGLQLLFYSVGIGQISSEVPQNLSASRPQDRQFILSSKKLLLSDSGFYLCAWSVAGQVNYGYTFGSGTRLTVV.

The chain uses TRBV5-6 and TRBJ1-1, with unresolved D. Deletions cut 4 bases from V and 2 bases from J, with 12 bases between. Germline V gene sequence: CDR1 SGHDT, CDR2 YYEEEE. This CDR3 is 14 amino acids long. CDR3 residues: CASSRRSANTEAFF. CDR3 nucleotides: TGTGCCAGCAGCCGTAGGTCAGCCAACACTGAAGCTTTCTTT.

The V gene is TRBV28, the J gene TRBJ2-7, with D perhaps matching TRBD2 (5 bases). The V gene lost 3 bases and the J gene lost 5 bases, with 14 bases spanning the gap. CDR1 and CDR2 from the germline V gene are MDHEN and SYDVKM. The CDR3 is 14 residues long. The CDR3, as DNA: TGTGCCAGCAGTTTCTATCCGGGGTCCCACGAGCAGTACTTC. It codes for CASSFYPGSHEQYF.

This chain's CDR3 is CASSHSGRARDTQYF. CDR3 nucleotides: TGTGCCAGCAGCCATAGCGGGAGGGCCAGAGATACGCAGTATTTT. The chain carries TRBV27 and TRBJ2-3, with 11 nucleotides matching TRBD2. The germline CDR1 and CDR2 sequences are MNHEY and SMNVEV (reference sequence). Trimming removed 6 bases from V and 5 bases from J; junction bases left unmatched: 7. This CDR3 comprises 15 residues.